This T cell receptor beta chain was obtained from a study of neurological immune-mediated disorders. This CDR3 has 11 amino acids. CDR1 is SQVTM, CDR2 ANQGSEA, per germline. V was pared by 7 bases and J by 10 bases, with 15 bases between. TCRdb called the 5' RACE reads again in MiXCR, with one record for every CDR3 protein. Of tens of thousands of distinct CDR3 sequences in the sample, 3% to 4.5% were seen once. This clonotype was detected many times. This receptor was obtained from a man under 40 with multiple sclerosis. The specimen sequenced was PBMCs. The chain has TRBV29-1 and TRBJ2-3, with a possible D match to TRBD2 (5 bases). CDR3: CSAPAGEAQYF. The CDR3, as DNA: TGCAGCGCACCGGCCGGGGAAGCGCAGTATTTT.